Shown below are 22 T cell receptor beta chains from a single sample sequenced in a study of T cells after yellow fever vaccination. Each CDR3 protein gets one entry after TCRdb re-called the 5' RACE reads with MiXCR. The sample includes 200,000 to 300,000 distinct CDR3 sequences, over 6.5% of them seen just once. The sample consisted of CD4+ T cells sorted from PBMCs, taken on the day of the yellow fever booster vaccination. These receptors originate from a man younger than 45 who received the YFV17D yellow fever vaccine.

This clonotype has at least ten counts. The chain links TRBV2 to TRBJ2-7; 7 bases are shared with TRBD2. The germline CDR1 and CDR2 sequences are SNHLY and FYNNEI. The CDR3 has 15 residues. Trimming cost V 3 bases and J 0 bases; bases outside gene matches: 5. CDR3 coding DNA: TGTGCCAGCAGTGAGGTCAGCGGGAACTCCTACGAGCAGTACTTC. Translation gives CASSEVSGNSYEQYF.

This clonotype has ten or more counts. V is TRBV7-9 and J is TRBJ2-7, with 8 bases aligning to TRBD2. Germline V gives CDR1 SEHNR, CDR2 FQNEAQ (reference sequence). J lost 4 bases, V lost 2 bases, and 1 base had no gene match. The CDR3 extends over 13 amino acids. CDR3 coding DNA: TGTGCCAGCAGCTTAACTAGCGGATACGAGCAGTACTTC. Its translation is CASSLTSGYEQYF. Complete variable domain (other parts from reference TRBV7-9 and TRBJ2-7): DTGVSQNPRHKITKRGQNVTFRCDPISEHNRLYWYRQTLGQGPEFLTYFQNEAQLEKSRLLSDRFSAERPKGSFSTLEIQRTEQGDSAMYLCASSLTSGYEQYFGPGTRLTVT.

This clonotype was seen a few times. The CDR3 reads CATSGGSGRMGYNEQFF. The CDR3 region has the DNA TGTGCCACCAGTGGGGGTAGCGGAAGGATGGGGTACAATGAGCAGTTCTTC. The rearrangement joins TRBV24-1 to TRBJ2-1; D might be TRBD2 (6 bases). The germline V gene encodes CDR1 KGHDR and CDR2 SFDVKD. V was pared by 5 bases and J by 4 bases, with 20 bases between. The CDR3 covers 17 residues.

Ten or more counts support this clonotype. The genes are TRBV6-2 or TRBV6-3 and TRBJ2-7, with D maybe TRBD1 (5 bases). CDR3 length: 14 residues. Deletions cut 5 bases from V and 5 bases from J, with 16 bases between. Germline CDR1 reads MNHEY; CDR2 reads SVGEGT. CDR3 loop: CASSPAQGVHEQYF. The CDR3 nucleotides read TGTGCCAGCAGTCCCGCCCAAGGGGTGCACGAGCAGTACTTC.

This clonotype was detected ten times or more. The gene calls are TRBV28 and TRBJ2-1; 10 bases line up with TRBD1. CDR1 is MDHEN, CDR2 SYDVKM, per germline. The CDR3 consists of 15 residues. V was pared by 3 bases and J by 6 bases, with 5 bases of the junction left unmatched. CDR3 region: CASSLWDRGRNEQFF. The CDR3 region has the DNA TGTGCCAGCAGTTTGTGGGACAGGGGACGCAATGAGCAGTTCTTC. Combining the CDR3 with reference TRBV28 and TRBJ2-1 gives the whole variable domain DVKVTQSSRYLVKRTGEKVFLECVQDMDHENMFWYRQDPGLGLRLIYFSYDVKMKEKGDIPEGYSVSREKKERFSLILESASTNQTSMYLCASSLWDRGRNEQFFGPGTRLTVL.

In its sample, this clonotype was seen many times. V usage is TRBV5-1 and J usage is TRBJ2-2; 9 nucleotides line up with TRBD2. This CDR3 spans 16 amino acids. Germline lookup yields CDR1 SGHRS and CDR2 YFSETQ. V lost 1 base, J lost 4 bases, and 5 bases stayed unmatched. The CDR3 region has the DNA TGCGCCAGCAGCTTGATGGAGACTAGCGGCACCGGGGAGCTGTTTTTT. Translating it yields CASSLMETSGTGELFF.

Here the CDR3 DNA reads TGTGCCAGCAGCGGACGACTAGCTAGCACAGATACGCAGTATTTT. It translates to CASSGRLASTDTQYF. The chain recombines TRBV7-2 with TRBJ2-3; 7 bases agree with TRBD2. V trimming: 5 bases; J trimming: 0 bases; junction bases outside the gene matches: 5. Germline CDR1 and CDR2: SGHTA and FQGNSA. This CDR3 contains 15 residues.

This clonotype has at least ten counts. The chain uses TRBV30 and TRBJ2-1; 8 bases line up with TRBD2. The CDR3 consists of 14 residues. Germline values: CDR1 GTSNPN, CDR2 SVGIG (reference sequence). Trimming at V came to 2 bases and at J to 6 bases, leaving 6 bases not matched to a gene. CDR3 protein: CAWSSTSGSNEQFF. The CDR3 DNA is TGTGCCTGGAGTTCCACTAGCGGCTCCAATGAGCAGTTCTTC.

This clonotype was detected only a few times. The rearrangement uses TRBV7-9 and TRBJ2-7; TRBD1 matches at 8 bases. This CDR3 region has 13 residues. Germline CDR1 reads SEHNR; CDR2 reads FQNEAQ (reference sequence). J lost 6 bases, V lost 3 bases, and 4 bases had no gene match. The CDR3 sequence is CASSFAGGREQYF. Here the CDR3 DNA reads TGTGCCAGCAGCTTCGCAGGGGGCCGCGAGCAGTACTTC. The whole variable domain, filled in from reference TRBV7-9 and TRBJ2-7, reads DTGVSQNPRHKITKRGQNVTFRCDPISEHNRLYWYRQTLGQGPEFLTYFQNEAQLEKSRLLSDRFSAERPKGSFSTLEIQRTEQGDSAMYLCASSFAGGREQYFGPGTRLTVT.

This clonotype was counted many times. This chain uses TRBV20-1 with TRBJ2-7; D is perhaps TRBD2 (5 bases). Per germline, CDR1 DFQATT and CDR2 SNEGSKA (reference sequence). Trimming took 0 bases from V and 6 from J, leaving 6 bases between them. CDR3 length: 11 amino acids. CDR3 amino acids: CSARDRGEQYF. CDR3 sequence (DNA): TGCAGTGCTAGAGATCGGGGCGAGCAGTACTTC.

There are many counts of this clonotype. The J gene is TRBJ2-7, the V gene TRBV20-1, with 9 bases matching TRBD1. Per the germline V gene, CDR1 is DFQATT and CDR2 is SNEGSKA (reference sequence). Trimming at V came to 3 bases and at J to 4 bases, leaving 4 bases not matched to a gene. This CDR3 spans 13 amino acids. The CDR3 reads CSASSDRGYEQYF. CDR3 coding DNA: TGCAGTGCTAGTTCGGACAGGGGATACGAGCAGTACTTC.

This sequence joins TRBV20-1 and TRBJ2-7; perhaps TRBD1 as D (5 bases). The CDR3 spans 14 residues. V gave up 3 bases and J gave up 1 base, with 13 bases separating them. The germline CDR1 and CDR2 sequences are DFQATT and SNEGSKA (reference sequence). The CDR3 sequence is CSARSRQGSYEQYF. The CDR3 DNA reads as TGCAGTGCTAGGTCTAGGCAGGGTTCCTACGAGCAGTACTTC.

The DNA for the CDR3 is TGCAGTGCTGGAAGGTCGGGAGTAACTTACAATGAGCAGTTCTTC. Protein product: CSAGRSGVTYNEQFF. The chain is built from TRBV20-1 and TRBJ2-1; tentatively, D is TRBD2 (6 bases). The CDR3 is made up of 15 amino acids. With 5 bases removed from V and 4 bases from J, the gap between germline ends came to 18 bases. Germline assignment: CDR1 DFQATT and CDR2 SNEGSKA (reference sequence).

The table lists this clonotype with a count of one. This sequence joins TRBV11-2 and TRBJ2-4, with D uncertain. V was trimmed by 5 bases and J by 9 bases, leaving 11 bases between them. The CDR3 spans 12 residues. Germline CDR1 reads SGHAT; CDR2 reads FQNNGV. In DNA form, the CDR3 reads TGTGCCAGCAGCCACGAAAGTGGCATTCAGTACTTC. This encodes CASSHESGIQYF.

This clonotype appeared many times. CDR3 residues: CASSFLQGIAAFF. In nucleotides, the CDR3 is TGTGCCAGCAGCTTCCTTCAGGGGATAGCAGCTTTCTTT. This rearrangement joins TRBV2 to TRBJ1-1, with D possibly TRBD1 on 6 matching bases. The CDR3 is made up of 13 amino acids. Trimming removed 6 bases from V and 10 bases from J, with 18 bases in between. Germline assignment: CDR1 SNHLY and CDR2 FYNNEI.

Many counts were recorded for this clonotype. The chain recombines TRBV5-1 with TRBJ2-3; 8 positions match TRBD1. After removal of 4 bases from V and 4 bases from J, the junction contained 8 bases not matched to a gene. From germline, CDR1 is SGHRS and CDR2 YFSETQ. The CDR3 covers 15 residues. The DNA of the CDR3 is TGCGCCAGCAGCAGAGGACAGGGAGTGGCAGATACGCAGTATTTT. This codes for CASSRGQGVADTQYF.

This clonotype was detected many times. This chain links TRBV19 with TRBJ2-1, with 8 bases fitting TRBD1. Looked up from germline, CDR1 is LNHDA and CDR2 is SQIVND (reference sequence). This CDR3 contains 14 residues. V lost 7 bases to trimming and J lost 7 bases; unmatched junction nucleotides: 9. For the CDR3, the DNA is TGTGCCAGTATTCCGCAGGGGGCTGGGAATGAGCAGTTCTTC. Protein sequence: CASIPQGAGNEQFF.

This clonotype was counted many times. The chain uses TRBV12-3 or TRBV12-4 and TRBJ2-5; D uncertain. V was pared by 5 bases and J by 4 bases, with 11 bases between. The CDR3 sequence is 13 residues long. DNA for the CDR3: TGTGCCAGCAGTACCCTTGAAGGAGAGACCCAGTACTTC. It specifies CASSTLEGETQYF.

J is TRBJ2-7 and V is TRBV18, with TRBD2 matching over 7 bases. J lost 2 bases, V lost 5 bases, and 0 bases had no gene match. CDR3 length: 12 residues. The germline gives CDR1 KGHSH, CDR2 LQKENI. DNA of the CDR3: TGTGCCAGCTCAGGGGGGGCCTACGAGCAGTACTTC. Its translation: CASSGGAYEQYF.

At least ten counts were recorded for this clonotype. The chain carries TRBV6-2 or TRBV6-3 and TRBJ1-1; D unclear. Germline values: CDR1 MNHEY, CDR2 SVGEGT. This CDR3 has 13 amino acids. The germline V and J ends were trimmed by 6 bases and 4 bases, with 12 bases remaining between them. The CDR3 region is CASSPLRGTEAFF. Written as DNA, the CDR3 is TGTGCCAGCAGCCCACTTCGGGGCACTGAAGCTTTCTTT.

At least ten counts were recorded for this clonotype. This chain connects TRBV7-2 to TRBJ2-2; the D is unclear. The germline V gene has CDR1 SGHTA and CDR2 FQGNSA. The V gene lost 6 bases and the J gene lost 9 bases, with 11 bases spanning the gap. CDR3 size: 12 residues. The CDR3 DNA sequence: TGTGCCAGCAGTCCCCCCTTGAGGGAGCTGTTTTTT. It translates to CASSPPLRELFF.

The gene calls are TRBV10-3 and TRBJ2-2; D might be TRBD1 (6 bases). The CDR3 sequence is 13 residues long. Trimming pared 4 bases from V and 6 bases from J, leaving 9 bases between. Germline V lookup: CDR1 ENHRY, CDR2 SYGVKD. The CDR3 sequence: CAISGDTAGELFF. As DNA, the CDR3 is TGTGCCATCAGTGGGGACACGGCCGGGGAGCTGTTTTTT.